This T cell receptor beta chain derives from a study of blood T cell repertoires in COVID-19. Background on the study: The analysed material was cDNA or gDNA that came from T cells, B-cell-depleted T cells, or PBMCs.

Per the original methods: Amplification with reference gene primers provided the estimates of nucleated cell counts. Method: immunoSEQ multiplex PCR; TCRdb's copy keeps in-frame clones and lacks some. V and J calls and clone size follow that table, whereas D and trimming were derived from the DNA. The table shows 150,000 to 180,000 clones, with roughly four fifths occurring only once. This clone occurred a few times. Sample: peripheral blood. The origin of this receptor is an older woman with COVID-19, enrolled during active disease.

CDR3 in amino acids: CASSRGEGRGFTNEKLFF. The CDR3 DNA follows: TGTGCCAGCAGCCGCGGGGAGGGCCGTGGTTTCACTAATGAAAAACTGTTTTTT. This chain connects TRBV4-2 to TRBJ1-4; D not resolved. Germline V lookup: CDR1 LGHNA, CDR2 YNFKEQ. The V and J ends lost 4 bases and 2 bases respectively, with 20 bases between them. This CDR3 region has 18 residues.